The 23 T cell receptor beta chains reported below all come from one sample, sequenced in a study of immune evolution from preneoplasia to lung adenocarcinoma (dated by TCRdb to the early 2020s). The library was made by the immunoSEQ multiplex PCR assay. The source is immuneACCESS, and TCRdb retained only in-frame sequences with V and J called. Part of the clones is not carried over; for the studies checked, unresolved V genes explain less than half of this, and the remainder is unexplained. The sample yields more than 4,000 clones; 65% to 85% were counted once. The ten largest clones capture about an eighth of the sample. Sequenced sample: FFPE normal lung tissue adjacent to the tumor. These receptors were collected from a person aged 50-70 years with lung adenocarcinoma.

The chain uses TRBV2 and TRBJ2-7, with D perhaps TRBD1 (6 bases). The CDR3 extends over 14 amino acids. Germline values: CDR1 SNHLY, CDR2 FYNNEI. V was clipped by 5 bases and J by 2 bases, with 13 bases between them. This CDR3 reads CASSWTDKTYEQYF. The CDR3, as DNA: TGTGCCAGCAGTTGGACAGACAAGACCTACGAGCAGTACTTC.

This clone was recorded only once. The chain links TRBV6-6 to TRBJ1-6, with D possibly TRBD1 on 5 matching bases. CDR1 MNHNY and CDR2 SVGAGI come from the germline V gene (reference sequence). This CDR3 region has 13 residues. V was clipped by 10 bases and J by 5 bases, with 12 bases between them. For the CDR3, the DNA is TGTGCCAACCGACAGAGCCATAATTCACCCCTCCACTTT. Translation gives CANRQSHNSPLHF.

The chain couples TRBV10-2 to TRBJ2-3; D is undetermined. The germline gives CDR1 WSHSY, CDR2 SAAADI. There are 16 residues in the CDR3. V was shortened by 7 bases and J by 0 bases, with 17 bases between the two germline ends. CDR3 sequence reads: CASTQVGRISTDTQYF. CDR3 in DNA: TGCGCCAGCACCCAGGTTGGCCGGATTAGCACAGATACGCAGTATTTT.

This chain links TRBV28 with TRBJ2-3, with TRBD2 identical over 9 bases. V was pared by 7 bases and J by 5 bases, with 7 bases of the junction left unmatched. CDR1 and CDR2 from the germline V gene are MDHEN and SYDVKM. The CDR3 has 14 amino acids. The CDR3 sequence: CASNSLAGKDTQYF. The CDR3 bases are TGTGCCAGCAATTCGCTAGCGGGAAAAGATACGCAGTATTTT.

The V gene is TRBV25-1, the J gene TRBJ1-2, with TRBD1 identical over 7 bases. Per germline, CDR1 MGHDK and CDR2 SYGVNS. V shed 3 bases, J shed 6 bases, and the junction held 4 bases outside the gene matches. CDR3 length: 13 residues. The CDR3 nucleotides are TGTGCCAGCAGTGATACAGGGGTAAATGGCTACACCTTC. This encodes CASSDTGVNGYTF.

This clone turned up a few times. The chain has TRBV21-1 and TRBJ2-1; no DNA check was done on the table's D call, TRBD2. TRBV21-1 is marked as a pseudogene. The CDR3 is 15 amino acids. As DNA, the CDR3 is TGTGCCAGCACTAGGACTAGCGGGAGCCACAATGAGCAGTTCTTC. It translates to CASTRTSGSHNEQFF.

This sequence joins TRBV28 and TRBJ1-2; 7 nucleotides agree with TRBD1. CDR3 size: 14 residues. Germline V gene sequence: CDR1 MDHEN, CDR2 SYDVKM. V lost 6 bases and J lost 3; bases outside the gene matches: 7. In DNA form, the CDR3 reads TGTGCCAGCAGCCCGGGACAGAGATACTATGGCTACACCTTC. Encoded protein: CASSPGQRYYGYTF.

J is TRBJ1-4 and V is TRBV5-8; a possible D gene is TRBD1 (6 bases). This CDR3 region has 15 residues. Trimming shortened V by 7 bases and J by 0 bases, and 13 bases separated the two germline ends. Germline loops: CDR1 SGHTS, CDR2 YDEGEE. The CDR3 sequence is CASPPRQATNEKLFF. For the CDR3, the DNA is TGTGCCAGCCCCCCTCGACAGGCAACTAATGAAAAACTGTTTTTT.

The CDR3 sequence: CASSSYSPNTGELFF. The CDR3 nucleotides read TGTGCCAGCAGCTCCTACTCCCCGAACACCGGGGAGCTGTTTTTT. The chain has TRBV7-2 and TRBJ2-2; unclear D gene. Germline lookup yields CDR1 SGHTA and CDR2 FQGNSA. The CDR3 runs 15 residues. The V gene lost 4 bases and the J gene lost 0 bases, with 9 bases spanning the gap.

This rearrangement joins TRBV9 to TRBJ1-3; the D gene is possibly TRBD1 (5 bases). From germline, CDR1 is SGDLS and CDR2 YYNGEE. Trimming took 0 bases from V and 4 from J, leaving 8 bases between them. The CDR3 extends over 14 amino acids. The CDR3 DNA reads as TGTGCCAGCAGCGTAGAGACAGCCGGAAACACCATATATTTT. Protein sequence: CASSVETAGNTIYF.

The chain recombines TRBV28 with TRBJ1-2; D may be TRBD1 (6 bases). The V and J ends lost 1 base and 2 bases respectively, with 14 bases between them. CDR1 is MDHEN, CDR2 SYDVKM, per germline. CDR3 length: 16 amino acids. The CDR3 region is CASSLYPQGPNYGYTF. The CDR3 coding sequence is TGTGCCAGCAGTTTATACCCACAGGGTCCGAACTATGGCTACACCTTC.

V and J are TRBV27 and TRBJ1-1; TRBD1 is a possible D gene (5 bases). The germline V gene has CDR1 MNHEY and CDR2 SMNVEV (reference sequence). V dropped 2 bases and J dropped 0 bases, with 10 bases sitting between them. The CDR3 loop spans 15 amino acids. CDR3 DNA: TGTGCCAGCAGTTTAAGTTCGGGGCTGAACACTGAAGCTTTCTTT. It translates to CASSLSSGLNTEAFF.

The genes are TRBV14 and TRBJ1-1, with a tentative D call TRBD1 (5 bases). The CDR3 has 14 residues. V lost 2 bases, J lost 1 base, and 8 bases lay in between. CDR1 SGHDN and CDR2 FVKESK come from the germline V gene. DNA of the CDR3: TGTGCCAGCAGCCAACGGGGGTGGAACACTGAAGCTTTCTTT. Translating it yields CASSQRGWNTEAFF.

Here the CDR3 reads CASSPAGAVGSGNTIYF. The CDR3, as DNA: TGTGCCAGCAGTCCCGCAGGGGCTGTGGGGTCTGGAAACACCATATATTTT. This chain uses TRBV28 with TRBJ1-3; D may be TRBD1 (6 bases). This CDR3 has 17 amino acids. V was shortened by 5 bases and J by 1 base, with 18 bases between the two germline ends. Germline CDR1 MDHEN, CDR2 SYDVKM.

The rearrangement links TRBV6-4 to TRBJ2-1, with D perhaps TRBD2 (5 bases). This CDR3 contains 15 residues. Germline V CDR1 and CDR2: MRHNA, SNTAGT. V was trimmed by 3 bases and J by 4 bases, leaving 13 bases between them. The CDR3 sequence is CASSEELGGYNEQFF. The CDR3 DNA sequence: TGTGCCAGCAGTGAAGAACTAGGAGGATACAATGAGCAGTTCTTC.

A few counts support this clone. The gene calls are TRBV10-2 and TRBJ1-1; 10 bases map to TRBD1. The CDR3 contains 14 residues. Germline lookup yields CDR1 WSHSY and CDR2 SAAADI. With V trimmed by 2 bases and J by 4 bases, 1 base remained unmatched. CDR3 in DNA: TGCGCCAGCAGTGAGAGGACAGGGGGCACTGAAGCTTTCTTT. Protein product: CASSERTGGTEAFF.

The V call is TRBV28, the J call TRBJ1-2; no clear D gene. The CDR3 has 14 amino acids. Germline V CDR1 and CDR2: MDHEN, SYDVKM. Trimming pared 4 bases from V and 3 bases from J, leaving 12 bases between. The CDR3 region is CASSSLPHDYGYTF. CDR3 in DNA: TGTGCCAGCAGTTCCCTACCACACGACTATGGCTACACCTTC.

V is TRBV28 and J is TRBJ2-3; maybe TRBD1 (6 bases). The germline gives CDR1 MDHEN, CDR2 SYDVKM. This CDR3 spans 16 amino acids. With 6 bases removed from V and 4 bases from J, the gap between germline ends came to 20 bases. In DNA, the CDR3 is TGTGCCAGCAGCCCCACACAGGGTACCTCCTCAGATACGCAGTATTTT. Encoded protein: CASSPTQGTSSDTQYF.

The rearrangement links TRBV6-6 to TRBJ2-3, with D uncertain. This CDR3 region has 14 residues. The germline V and J ends were trimmed by 7 bases and 0 bases, with 11 bases remaining between them. Germline values: CDR1 MNHNY, CDR2 SVGAGI (reference sequence). The CDR3 reads CASKVTISTDTQYF. Here the CDR3 DNA reads TGTGCCAGCAAGGTTACGATTAGCACAGATACGCAGTATTTT.

This chain links TRBV29-1 with TRBJ1-4, with D perhaps TRBD1 (6 bases). With 7 bases removed from V and 13 bases from J, the gap between germline ends came to 19 bases. The length of the CDR3 is 12 residues. Germline CDR1 reads SQVTM; CDR2 reads ANQGSEA. The CDR3 DNA reads as TGCAGCGGCGGGGACTGGGGGGCGAGACTGTTTTTT. It is translated as CSGGDWGARLFF.

J is TRBJ2-2 and V is TRBV4-2; 8 nucleotides line up with TRBD1. Germline CDR1 is LGHNA and CDR2 is YNFKEQ. V gave up 2 bases and J gave up 4 bases; unmatched junction bases: 9. This CDR3 comprises 17 residues. CDR3 sequence: CASSQLDGQGGTGELFF. CDR3 in DNA: TGTGCCAGCAGCCAACTCGATGGACAGGGAGGCACCGGGGAGCTGTTTTTT.

This rearrangement joins TRBV4-1 to TRBJ2-1; 11 bases map to TRBD2. With V trimmed by 4 bases and J by 7 bases, 6 bases remained unmatched. Germline V gene data show CDR1 as MGHRA and CDR2 as YSYEKL. The CDR3 totals 15 residues. The CDR3 reads CASSRLGLAANEQFF. In nucleotides, the CDR3 is TGCGCCAGCAGCCGGTTGGGACTAGCGGCAAATGAGCAGTTCTTC.

The rearrangement uses TRBV30 and TRBJ1-6; D gene ambiguous. V shed 1 base and J shed 0 bases, with 10 bases lying between them. This CDR3 contains 16 residues. The germline V gene has CDR1 GTSNPN and CDR2 SVGIG (reference sequence). CDR3 DNA: TGTGCCTGGAGTGGAATCGGGAGCTCCTATAATTCACCCCTCCACTTT. It encodes CAWSGIGSSYNSPLHF.